This T cell receptor beta chain was retrieved from a study of CD8 T cells in Susac syndrome. TCR beta from blood CD8+ and CD4+ T cells was sequenced. Healthy donors matched for age and sex were used as controls. The authors reverse transcribed roughly 0.45 to 1 ug RNA with random hexamers. TCR beta CDR3 was amplified by immunoSEQ covering 54 Vbeta and 13 Jbeta. TCRdb independently ran MiXCR on the immunoSEQ multiplex PCR reads; one entry per CDR3 protein. Of about 160,000 distinct CDR3 sequences listed, 90% to 95% are singletons. Study conclusions and caveats: A relatively small number of individuals underwent TCR sequencing and HLA analysis.

In regard to this clonotype: The antigen is unknown.

CDR1 SEHNR and CDR2 FQNEAQ come from the germline V gene (reference sequence). Trimming removed 6 bases from V and 7 bases from J; junction bases left unmatched: 5. The length of the CDR3 is 12 residues. The rearrangement joins TRBV7-9 to TRBJ1-1; 7 bases are a match to TRBD1. Material: CD4+ T cells from PBMCs. The receptor was derived from a human donor in good health. This CDR3 reads CASRRQGVEAFF. DNA for the CDR3: TGTGCCAGCAGGCGACAGGGTGTTGAAGCTTTCTTT.